This note documents a single T cell receptor (beta chain) sequence. The assay was immunoSEQ multiplex PCR, and TCRdb's table has in-frame clones only and misses some. Seen here are 200,000 to 250,000 clones, 80% to 90% observed once, and the top ten hold 2.2%. This CDR3 region has 13 residues. V lost 1 base and J 3 bases, leaving 8 bases between the germline ends. Germline values: CDR1 SGHTS, CDR2 YDEGEE. The sample originates from a study of blood T cell repertoires in COVID-19. Study-level information: Samples taken during acute and convalescent COVID-19 were collected in the United States, Italy and Spain.

Sequencing was done on a sample of peripheral blood. The V and J genes are TRBV5-8 and TRBJ2-7, with D possibly TRBD2 on 5 matching bases. The clonotype was recovered from a man younger than 45 who had recovered from COVID-19. This CDR3 reads CASSLSGVYEQYF. CDR3 DNA: TGTGCCAGCAGCTTGTCCGGGGTCTACGAGCAGTACTTC.